Presented here are 27 T cell receptor beta chains from one specimen sequenced in a study of cytomegalovirus exposure and HLA in healthy donors. PCR employed 60 Vbeta and 13 Jbeta primers. The data were produced by immunoSEQ multiplex PCR, yet TCRdb's version contains in-frame clones alone and is incomplete. The sample has about 150,000 clones, almost 80% seen once. Input material: PBMCs. Source of these receptors: a male donor in good health and CMV-seronegative.

The chain couples TRBV13 to TRBJ1-2; 7 positions agree with TRBD1. V gave up 5 bases and J gave up 7 bases; unmatched junction bases: 13. The V gene's germline CDR1 is PRHDT and CDR2 FYEKMQ (reference sequence). This CDR3 contains 15 residues. CDR3 coding DNA: TGTGCCAGCAGCACCTTCTCAGGGGGTAAGGCTGGCTACACCTTC. Translating it yields CASSTFSGGKAGYTF.

V usage is TRBV12-5 and J usage is TRBJ2-5; D is unresolved. CDR3 length: 12 amino acids. The V end was cut by 2 bases, the J end by 3 bases, with 4 bases between. Germline CDR1 LGHNT, CDR2 FRNRAP. CDR3 residues: CASGLFKETQYF. DNA for the CDR3: TGTGCTAGTGGTTTGTTTAAAGAGACCCAGTACTTC.

Points on this clone: The same CDR3 also results from other DNA sequences found in this sample. The chain recombines TRBV2 with TRBJ2-5, with TRBD2 as a possible D gene (6 bases). Trimming stripped 7 bases from V and 5 bases from J, with 11 bases between. Germline lookup yields CDR1 SNHLY and CDR2 FYNNEI. The CDR3 has 12 residues. DNA of the CDR3: TGTGCCAGCACTAGCGCCGGCGAGACCCAGTACTTC. Protein: CASTSAGETQYF.

V usage is TRBV19 and J usage is TRBJ1-6; 8 bases are shared with TRBD1. This CDR3 is built from 15 residues. CDR1 and CDR2 from the germline V gene are LNHDA and SQIVND (reference sequence). J was trimmed by 5 bases and V by 5 bases; bases with no gene match: 5. In DNA form, the CDR3 reads TGTGCCAGTAGTCCCAGGACAGGGAATAATTCACCCCTCCACTTT. Residues: CASSPRTGNNSPLHF.

The gene calls are TRBV7-2 and TRBJ2-5; the match to TRBD2 covers 10 bases. Germline-derived CDR1 and CDR2 are SGHTA and FQGNSA. The CDR3 has 15 amino acids. Unmatched junction bases numbered 7, after V lost 5 bases and J lost 4 bases. The CDR3 here is CASSLLSSGRETQYF. CDR3 coding DNA: TGTGCCAGCAGCCTATTATCTAGCGGGAGAGAGACCCAGTACTTC.

This chain joins TRBV9 and TRBJ2-2, with D perhaps TRBD2 (5 bases). Trimming shortened V by 0 bases and J by 4 bases, and 10 bases separated the two germline ends. Germline lookup yields CDR1 SGDLS and CDR2 YYNGEE. The CDR3 consists of 15 residues. The CDR3: CASSVAGSGTGELFF. The CDR3 nucleotides read TGTGCCAGCAGCGTAGCGGGGTCGGGCACCGGGGAGCTGTTTTTT.

The J gene is TRBJ2-3, the V gene TRBV21-1; the table's D gene call, TRBD1, was not cross checked with the DNA. TRBV21-1 is tagged as a pseudogene. CDR3 size: 22 residues. The DNA of the CDR3 is TGTGCCAGCAGCAAAGAGGTCTCGCCAGGGGGCGCCGCAGTACTTAACACAGATACGCAGTATTTT. It encodes CASSKEVSPGGAAVLNTDTQYF.

The J gene is TRBJ2-5, the V gene TRBV6-4; 8 positions agree with TRBD1. Unmatched junction bases numbered 7, after V lost 5 bases and J lost 5 bases. This CDR3 contains 14 residues. From germline, CDR1 is MRHNA and CDR2 SNTAGT. The CDR3 is CASSPTGEMETQYF. In nucleotides, the CDR3 is TGTGCCAGCAGTCCGACAGGGGAGATGGAGACCCAGTACTTC.

The rearrangement links TRBV5-1 to TRBJ1-1, with D uncertain. V gave up 0 bases and J gave up 7 bases, with 10 bases separating them. This CDR3 spans 13 amino acids. Germline V lookup: CDR1 SGHRS, CDR2 YFSETQ. The CDR3 DNA reads as TGCGCCAGCAGCTTGGCGGGGAGAGGTGAAGCTTTCTTT. Its translation: CASSLAGRGEAFF.

The V gene is TRBV7-9, the J gene TRBJ2-7; a weak D match, TRBD1 (5 bases). This CDR3 region has 13 residues. V was trimmed by 1 base and J by 5 bases, leaving 9 bases between them. The germline V gene has CDR1 SEHNR and CDR2 FQNEAQ (reference sequence). The CDR3: CASSLGTRNEQYF. DNA for the CDR3: TGTGCCAGCAGCTTAGGGACAAGGAACGAGCAGTACTTC.

The rearrangement joins TRBV6-1 to TRBJ1-1, with D perhaps matching TRBD1 (5 bases). There are 16 residues in the CDR3. V lost 0 bases and J 3 bases, leaving 14 bases between the germline ends. The germline V gene encodes CDR1 MNHNS and CDR2 SASEGT. CDR3 region: CASSEAGRLRDTEAFF. In DNA, the CDR3 is TGTGCCAGCAGTGAAGCCGGACGCCTCAGGGACACTGAAGCTTTCTTT.

CDR3 coding DNA: TGTGCCAGCAGCTTAGGAGGGAAACAAGAGACCCAGTACTTC. Protein sequence: CASSLGGKQETQYF. V and J are TRBV5-5 and TRBJ2-5; D possibly corresponds to TRBD2 (6 bases). From germline, CDR1 is SGHKS and CDR2 YYEKEE (reference sequence). Deletions cut 2 bases from V and 2 bases from J, with 10 bases between. The CDR3 has 14 residues.

This rearrangement joins TRBV5-1 to TRBJ1-4; a weak D match, TRBD1 (5 bases). Germline CDR1 is SGHRS and CDR2 is YFSETQ. V was shortened by 6 bases and J by 7 bases, with 19 bases between the two germline ends. The CDR3 is 15 amino acids. CDR3 DNA: TGCGCCAGCAAGGGGTCGCAGGGCGAGGCTGAAAAACTGTTTTTT. It is translated as CASKGSQGEAEKLFF.

The chain carries TRBV7-8 and TRBJ2-7, with no clear D. This CDR3 contains 14 residues. Germline CDR1 and CDR2: SGHVS and FQNEAQ. V was shortened by 3 bases and J by 2 bases, with 11 bases between the two germline ends. CDR3 region: CASSLGVGAYEQYF. The CDR3 coding sequence is TGTGCCAGCAGCTTGGGTGTCGGAGCCTACGAGCAGTACTTC.

The J gene is TRBJ2-2, the V gene TRBV28, with 8 nucleotides matching TRBD1. Germline-derived CDR1 and CDR2 are MDHEN and SYDVKM. Trimming took 6 bases from V and 3 from J; bases not matched to a gene: 3. This CDR3 is 14 amino acids long. The CDR3 DNA sequence: TGTGCCAGCAGGACAGGGGAGGACACCGGGGAGCTGTTTTTT. This gives the protein CASRTGEDTGELFF.

This clone has only a few counts. The rearrangement joins TRBV28 to TRBJ2-7, with D tentatively TRBD1 (5 bases). V lost 7 bases, J lost 4 bases, and 17 bases lay in between. Looked up from germline, CDR1 is MDHEN and CDR2 is SYDVKM. The CDR3 has 14 amino acids. CDR3 in DNA: TGTGCCAGCACCCACGGTCGGACACCTTACGAGCAGTACTTC. It codes for CASTHGRTPYEQYF.

The chain is built from TRBV9 and TRBJ2-2; 12 nucleotides agree with TRBD2. With V trimmed by 0 bases and J by 7 bases, 4 bases remained unmatched. CDR1 is SGDLS, CDR2 YYNGEE, per germline. The CDR3 length is 16 residues. CDR3 nucleotides: TGTGCCAGCAGCGTAGGACTAGCGGGAGCTTTCGGGGAGCTGTTTTTT. Amino acids: CASSVGLAGAFGELFF.

The chain is built from TRBV29-1 and TRBJ2-7; 12 bases line up with TRBD2. This CDR3 has 13 residues. Per germline, CDR1 SQVTM and CDR2 ANQGSEA. V lost 6 bases, J lost 2 bases, and 2 bases stayed unmatched. The CDR3 DNA sequence: TGCAGCGTCCGGACTAGCGGGGCCTACGAGCAGTACTTC. It yields the protein CSVRTSGAYEQYF.

This clone occurred once. The rearrangement joins TRBV28 to TRBJ2-1; TRBD2 agrees at 11 bases. V lost 4 bases to trimming and J lost 0 bases; unmatched junction nucleotides: 5. This CDR3 has 17 residues. Looked up from germline, CDR1 is MDHEN and CDR2 is SYDVKM. CDR3 in DNA: TGTGCCAGCAGTTCGGCCACTAGCGGGAGCTCCTACAATGAGCAGTTCTTC. This gives the protein CASSSATSGSSYNEQFF.

The rearrangement links TRBV6-5 to TRBJ1-5; D is possibly TRBD1 (6 bases). The V gene's germline CDR1 is MNHEY and CDR2 SVGAGI. V lost 5 bases to trimming and J lost 7 bases, with 15 bases between them. This CDR3 has 14 residues. This CDR3 is CASSRIDRTQPQHF. The CDR3 DNA is TGTGCCAGCAGTCGGATTGACAGGACACAGCCCCAGCATTTT.

The gene calls are TRBV5-4 and TRBJ2-2, with 13 bases identical to TRBD2. Germline lookup yields CDR1 SGHNT and CDR2 YYREEE (reference sequence). The CDR3 length is 16 residues. V gave up 4 bases and J gave up 6 bases; unmatched junction bases: 6. CDR3 DNA: TGTGCCAGCAGCCCCGGACTAGCGGGAGTTGCCGGGGAGCTGTTTTTT. Translation gives CASSPGLAGVAGELFF. The entire variable domain, with the rest obtained from reference TRBV5-4 and TRBJ2-2, is as follows: ETGVTQSPTHLIKTRGQQVTLRCSSQSGHNTVSWYQQALGQGPQFIFQYYREEENGRGNFPPRFSGLQFPNYSSELNVNALELDDSALYLCASSPGLAGVAGELFFGEGSRLTVL.

This sequence joins TRBV25-1 and TRBJ2-7; no firm D call. In germline, CDR1 is MGHDK, CDR2 SYGVNS. V lost 1 base, J lost 6 bases, and 4 bases lay in between. This CDR3 region has 11 residues. The CDR3 DNA sequence: TGTGCCAGCAGTGAATCGGGCGAGCAGTACTTC. Residues: CASSESGEQYF.

The rearrangement uses TRBV11-2 and TRBJ1-3; D ambiguous. Germline assignment: CDR1 SGHAT and CDR2 FQNNGV. CDR3 length: 16 amino acids. V dropped 2 bases and J dropped 0 bases, with 11 bases sitting between them. CDR3: CASSLWATSSGNTIYF. CDR3 nucleotide sequence: TGTGCCAGCAGCTTATGGGCCACGAGCTCTGGAAACACCATATATTTT.

The rearrangement uses TRBV5-1 and TRBJ2-2; 8 nucleotides agree with TRBD2. The V segment lost 4 bases and the J segment 0 bases; nucleotides outside the gene matches: 2. The CDR3 totals 15 residues. From germline, CDR1 is SGHRS and CDR2 YFSETQ. In DNA, the CDR3 is TGCGCCAGCAGCCCGACTAGCGCGAACACCGGGGAGCTGTTTTTT. Its translation is CASSPTSANTGELFF.

As concerns this clone: Other DNA sequences in this sample translate to the same CDR3. CDR3 residues: CASSDGQGSPLEQYF. Written as DNA, the CDR3 is TGTGCCAGCAGCGACGGGCAGGGATCACCTCTCGAGCAGTACTTC. This sequence joins TRBV7-9 and TRBJ2-7; a weak D match, TRBD1 (5 bases). This CDR3 has 15 amino acids. Germline V CDR1 and CDR2: SEHNR, FQNEAQ (reference sequence). V lost 5 bases and J 6 bases, leaving 20 bases between the germline ends.

Comment on this clone: One end of the junction does not line up with germline, which may come from a read error. This chain links TRBV7-7 with TRBJ2-3; the D gene is possibly TRBD2 (5 bases). Germline-derived CDR1 and CDR2 are SSHAT and FNYEAQ (reference sequence). This CDR3 spans 15 amino acids. This CDR3 is CASSLGGYNTDTQYF. In nucleotides, the CDR3 is TGTGCTAGCAGCTTAGGAGGCTACAACACAGATACGCAGTATTTT.

The count of this clone is one. The chain recombines TRBV7-8 with TRBJ2-7; D is unresolved. The germline V gene encodes CDR1 SGHVS and CDR2 FQNEAQ. Trimming removed 1 base from V and 1 base from J, with 11 bases in between. The CDR3 is 15 amino acids. The CDR3 loop is CASSLGGLGSYEQYF. The CDR3 DNA sequence: TGTGCCAGCAGCTTAGGAGGCCTGGGTTCCTACGAGCAGTACTTC.